One and the same sample provided the 20 T cell receptor beta chains below, sequenced in a study of T cell responses to AZD1222 COVID-19 vaccine. Generated by immunoSEQ multiplex PCR, the TCRdb table keeps only in-frame clones and is missing some. The data show 100,000 to 150,000 clones, with around nine tenths seen just once and 25% to 35% held by the top ten. Sequencing used peripheral blood, obtained on day 0 of AZD1222 vaccination. All receptors come from an adult in good health.

The chain links TRBV13 to TRBJ1-4; D unclear. V lost 2 bases and J lost 5, with 12 bases in between. CDR1 is PRHDT, CDR2 FYEKMQ, per germline (reference sequence). The CDR3 is 15 residues long. The CDR3 here is CASSLSGGKNEKLFF. CDR3 DNA: TGTGCCAGCAGCTTATCTGGCGGTAAAAATGAAAAACTGTTTTTT.

This clone showed up just a few times. This chain uses TRBV5-1 with TRBJ2-5; perhaps TRBD2 as D (5 bases). The CDR3 has 14 residues. Trimming cost V 0 bases and J 5 bases, with 11 bases left between them. Germline V gives CDR1 SGHRS, CDR2 YFSETQ. CDR3 DNA sequence: TGCGCCAGCAGCTTGGCCCAGCCGGGGGAGACCCAGTACTTC. It translates to CASSLAQPGETQYF. Supplemented by reference TRBV5-1 and TRBJ2-5, the full variable domain reads KAGVTQTPRYLIKTRGQQVTLSCSPISGHRSVSWYQQTPGQGLQFLFEYFSETQRNKGNFPGRFSGRQFSNSRSEMNVSTLELGDSALYLCASSLAQPGETQYFGPGTRLLVL.

This clone has a single count. The chain recombines TRBV3-1 (or the pseudogene TRBV3-2) with TRBJ1-1, with 9 positions matching TRBD1. The CDR3 totals 13 residues. Trimming took 2 bases from V and 8 from J; bases not matched to a gene: 3. Germline lookup yields CDR1 LGHDT and CDR2 YNNKEL (reference sequence). CDR3 DNA: TGTGCCAGCAGCCAAATGACAGGGGGAGAAGCTTTCTTT. Amino acids: CASSQMTGGEAFF.

The chain carries TRBV24-1 and TRBJ2-2; TRBD2 matches at 8 bases. With 3 bases clipped from V and 9 bases from J, the junction kept 11 bases outside the gene matches. CDR1 is KGHDR, CDR2 SFDVKD, per germline. The CDR3 extends over 16 amino acids. The CDR3 sequence: CATSDRGGPAFRELFF. Written as DNA, the CDR3 is TGTGCCACCAGTGATCGGGGGGGGCCGGCGTTCCGGGAGCTGTTTTTT.

The genes are TRBV7-2 and TRBJ1-2; D uncertain. Deletions cut 1 base from V and 8 bases from J, with 11 bases between. There are 13 residues in the CDR3. The germline V gene encodes CDR1 SGHTA and CDR2 FQGNSA. CDR3 residues: CASSLDDVGGYTF. The CDR3 DNA reads as TGTGCCAGCAGCTTAGACGATGTGGGAGGCTACACCTTC.

V gene TRBV5-5 combines with J gene TRBJ2-2; 7 bases are a match to TRBD1. The CDR3 runs to 16 residues. In germline, CDR1 is SGHKS, CDR2 YYEKEE (reference sequence). The trim removed 4 bases at V and 0 bases at J, leaving 6 bases unmatched. CDR3 DNA: TGTGCCAGCAGCCTATTAGGGGGCTCGAACACCGGGGAGCTGTTTTTT. Translated, it gives CASSLLGGSNTGELFF.

V usage is TRBV7-8 and J usage is TRBJ2-5; the D gene is possibly TRBD1 (6 bases). This CDR3 contains 14 residues. V lost 10 bases and J lost 5, with 20 bases in between. Germline assignment: CDR1 SGHVS and CDR2 FQNEAQ. CDR3 protein: CATSSGTLVETQYF. CDR3 sequence (DNA): TGTGCCACGTCGTCCGGGACACTCGTGGAGACCCAGTACTTC.

The V gene is TRBV7-2, the J gene TRBJ2-2; 7 positions agree with TRBD2. CDR1 and CDR2 from the germline V gene are SGHTA and FQGNSA. V trimming: 8 bases; J trimming: 6 bases; junction bases outside the gene matches: 9. The CDR3 runs 14 residues. CDR3 nucleotide sequence: TGTGCCAGCCGGGGGGTGATAGTTTCCGGGGAGCTGTTTTTT. Its protein product is CASRGVIVSGELFF.

The DNA for the CDR3 is TGTGCCAGCAGCACAACACGGGGTACTAACTATGGCTACACCTTC. As protein: CASSTTRGTNYGYTF. This sequence joins TRBV7-2 and TRBJ1-2, with D uncertain. The germline V gene has CDR1 SGHTA and CDR2 FQGNSA. The CDR3 spans 15 residues. Trimming left V 5 bases short and J 0 bases short, with 13 bases between.

The chain joins TRBV23-1 to TRBJ2-5, with TRBD1 matching 7 bases. TRBV23-1 is assigned to the ORF class and has an uncertain function. This CDR3 is 13 amino acids long. With V trimmed by 4 bases and J by 3 bases, 2 bases remained unmatched. CDR3 bases: TGCGCCAGCAGTCGGGACAGAGAAGAGACCCAGTACTTC. Residues: CASSRDREETQYF.

A note on this clone: The identical CDR3 is also encoded by other nucleotide sequences in the sample. The chain couples TRBV7-9 to TRBJ1-5; D ambiguous. The CDR3 length is 14 residues. V lost 0 bases to trimming and J lost 1 base, with 4 bases between them. Germline lookup yields CDR1 SEHNR and CDR2 FQNEAQ (reference sequence). The CDR3 loop is CASSLAGSNQPQHF. DNA for the CDR3: TGTGCCAGCAGCTTAGCAGGGAGCAATCAGCCCCAGCATTTT.

This clone is a singleton in its sample. V is TRBV27 and J is TRBJ1-5; no reliable D call. The germline CDR1 and CDR2 sequences are MNHEY and SMNVEV (reference sequence). CDR3 size: 15 residues. The V end lost 2 bases, the J end lost 3 bases, and 11 bases lay between the germline ends. The CDR3 sequence: CASSLHSGNNQPQHF. DNA for the CDR3: TGTGCCAGCAGTTTACACTCTGGGAACAATCAGCCCCAGCATTTT.

DNA for the CDR3: TGTGCCAGCAGTCCTAAGGCCTATAGCAATCAGCCCCAGCATTTT. As protein: CASSPKAYSNQPQHF. V gene TRBV27 combines with J gene TRBJ1-5; D is unclear. Between the trimmed V and J ends, which lost 5 bases and 0 bases, there was a span of 11 bases. The CDR3 totals 15 residues. Germline V gene data show CDR1 as MNHEY and CDR2 as SMNVEV (reference sequence).

The CDR3 reads CASSKRGGKEQFF. CDR3 coding DNA: TGTGCCAGCAGTAAACGGGGGGGGAAGGAGCAGTTCTTC. The chain employs TRBV6-5 and TRBJ2-1, with TRBD2 matching over 8 bases. Germline CDR1 is MNHEY and CDR2 is SVGAGI. The ends lost 5 bases at V and 10 bases at J; junction bases unmatched: 7. The CDR3 runs to 13 residues.

The V gene is TRBV10-3, the J gene TRBJ2-1, with 7 bases matching TRBD2. The CDR3 extends over 12 amino acids. Unmatched junction bases numbered 7, after V lost 11 bases and J lost 6 bases. From germline, CDR1 is ENHRY and CDR2 SYGVKD. Here the CDR3 DNA reads TGTGCCCTGTCCCCTAGCGGCAATGAGCAGTTCTTC. Its protein product is CALSPSGNEQFF.

This clone came up a few times. This chain connects TRBV5-6 to TRBJ1-2, with a tentative D call TRBD1 (5 bases). This CDR3 comprises 11 residues. Germline CDR1 is SGHDT and CDR2 is YYEEEE. The V end lost 3 bases, the J end lost 5 bases, and 5 bases lay between the germline ends. Here the CDR3 DNA reads TGTGCCAGCAGCTCAGGGTATGGCTACACCTTC. Its translation is CASSSGYGYTF.

The rearrangement joins TRBV18 to TRBJ2-5, with D possibly TRBD2 on 5 matching bases. The CDR3 has 14 amino acids. Trimming left V 0 bases short and J 10 bases short, with 15 bases between. Germline CDR1 and CDR2: KGHSH and LQKENI. CDR3 nucleotides: TGTGCCAGCTCACCACCGGCCGGGGTAGGTGGCCAGTACTTC. This sequence encodes CASSPPAGVGGQYF.

The CDR3 is CASSFSGGGTEAFF. The CDR3 coding sequence is TGTGCCAGCAGTTTTTCGGGGGGAGGCACTGAAGCTTTCTTT. The gene calls are TRBV27 and TRBJ1-1, with a tentative D call TRBD1 (5 bases). The germline V gene encodes CDR1 MNHEY and CDR2 SMNVEV (reference sequence). The CDR3 extends over 14 amino acids. Trimming took off 3 bases at V and 4 bases at J, with 12 bases between the two ends.

The rearrangement uses TRBV19 and TRBJ1-1, with a tentative D call TRBD1 (6 bases). This CDR3 comprises 16 residues. CDR1 is LNHDA and CDR2 is SQIVND in the germline V gene (reference sequence). The germline V and J ends were trimmed by 1 base and 1 base, with 13 bases remaining between them. This chain's CDR3 is CASSIAVTGRNTEAFF. DNA of the CDR3: TGTGCCAGTAGTATAGCGGTAACAGGGAGGAACACTGAAGCTTTCTTT.

The chain combines TRBV7-2 with TRBJ2-3, with 14 positions matching TRBD2. The ends lost 4 bases at V and 3 bases at J; junction bases unmatched: 9. Germline V CDR1 and CDR2: SGHTA, FQGNSA. This CDR3 spans 18 amino acids. CDR3 nucleotide sequence: TGTGCCAGCAGCTGGTTACCGGGACTAGCGGGAGCAACAGATACGCAGTATTTT. Amino acids: CASSWLPGLAGATDTQYF.